This T cell receptor (beta chain) comes out of a study of OX40 agonist ivuxolimab in advanced cancers. The CDR3 has 13 amino acids. Deletions cut 3 bases from V and 9 bases from J, with 12 bases between. Germline V lookup: CDR1 LGHNA, CDR2 YNFKEQ. General study points: CD4+ and CD8+ T cells in blood underwent clonal expansion by week 6 at 0.1 to 3.0 mg/kg. Expanded clones were, on average, more numerous in CD8+ T cells than in CD4+.

The method was immunoSEQ multiplex PCR; TCRdb's version includes in-frame clones alone and lacks a portion of them. The sample includes about 60,000 clones, around 84% of them seen just once. In the case of this clone: Its cognate antigen is unknown.

Specimen: CD4+ or CD8+ T cells sorted from blood, collected in a trial of the OX40 agonist ivuxolimab. This clonotype was sampled from an adult with an advanced solid tumor such as melanoma, head and neck, liver or kidney cancer. The V gene is TRBV4-2, the J gene TRBJ1-3; possible D gene TRBD1, 5 bases. The CDR3 protein is CASSQGGKSTIYF. The CDR3, as DNA: TGTGCCAGCAGCCAGGGGGGGAAGTCCACCATATATTTT.